A selection of T cell receptor beta chains follows, all from one sample in a study of a mutant IDH1 vaccine in newly diagnosed glioma. No antigen has been identified for these receptors. Assay: immunoSEQ multiplex PCR; the TCRdb copy retains only in-frame clones and omits some. The sample lists roughly 74,000 clones, 75% to 85% occurring once. Source: PBMCs, taken from a glioma patient whose treatment included an IDH1 peptide vaccine. Receptors originate from a man aged 30 to 39 with glioma. Some clones in this sample may be carry-over from other donors' samples. The CDR3 runs from the conserved cysteine through the conserved F or W. Fields, in order: J gene, V gene, CDR3 protein.

j_gene: TRBJ1-2; v_gene: TRBV19; CDR3aa: CASSMIDRENYGYTF
j_gene: TRBJ1-2; v_gene: TRBV4-1; CDR3aa: CASSQDNGGRYGYTF
j_gene: TRBJ2-7; v_gene: TRBV9; CDR3aa: CASSASGTGSYEQYF
j_gene: TRBJ2-7; v_gene: TRBV13; CDR3aa: CASSFGTGGSYEQYF
j_gene: TRBJ1-6; v_gene: TRBV5-4; CDR3aa: CASSLTGTLNSPLHF
j_gene: TRBJ2-1; v_gene: TRBV10-1; CDR3aa: CASSGTSGRGDEQFF
j_gene: TRBJ2-5; v_gene: TRBV7-8; CDR3aa: CASSLAPDFSNYF
j_gene: TRBJ2-7; v_gene: TRBV2; CDR3aa: CASSPGQELVEQYF
j_gene: TRBJ1-5; v_gene: TRBV2; CDR3aa: CASSGTNRVGQPQHF
j_gene: TRBJ2-7; v_gene: TRBV25-1; CDR3aa: CASSDLWGGGEQYF
j_gene: TRBJ2-1; v_gene: TRBV4-2; CDR3aa: CASSQDPASGAEQFF
j_gene: TRBJ2-3; v_gene: TRBV30; CDR3aa: CAWSVQWDTQYF
j_gene: TRBJ2-3; v_gene: TRBV6-1; CDR3aa: CASRQRGGTDTQYF
j_gene: TRBJ1-1; v_gene: TRBV4-3; CDR3aa: CASSQDRNTEAFF
j_gene: TRBJ1-2; v_gene: TRBV7-2; CDR3aa: CASSDTVGYTF
j_gene: TRBJ1-5; v_gene: TRBV6-1; CDR3aa: CASIIGQGSFQPQHF
j_gene: TRBJ1-1; v_gene: TRBV6-5; CDR3aa: CASSYPNTEAFF
j_gene: TRBJ1-3; v_gene: TRBV5-1; CDR3aa: CASSLAGYGNTIYF
j_gene: TRBJ1-1; v_gene: TRBV18; CDR3aa: CASSPAGRNTEAFF
j_gene: TRBJ2-1; v_gene: TRBV7-9; CDR3aa: CASSLVEQFF
j_gene: TRBJ1-2; v_gene: TRBV28; CDR3aa: CASSSPTVYGYTF
j_gene: TRBJ2-7; v_gene: TRBV19; CDR3aa: CATQDVYEQYF
j_gene: TRBJ2-6; v_gene: TRBV7-2; CDR3aa: CASSPSGGSGANVLTF
j_gene: TRBJ1-3; v_gene: TRBV5-6; CDR3aa: CASSLGGNTIYF
j_gene: TRBJ2-1; v_gene: TRBV2; CDR3aa: CASSDSAVRYNEQFF
j_gene: TRBJ1-2; v_gene: TRBV29-1; CDR3aa: CSVETTAIYGYTF
j_gene: TRBJ1-2; v_gene: TRBV29-1; CDR3aa: CSALQGTVNYGYTF
j_gene: TRBJ1-1; v_gene: TRBV7-8; CDR3aa: CASGPRLWWTEAFF
j_gene: TRBJ2-1; v_gene: TRBV4-1; CDR3aa: CASSQGLVNYNEQFF
j_gene: TRBJ1-1; v_gene: TRBV5-1; CDR3aa: CASSVLEQPNTEAFF
j_gene: TRBJ2-7; v_gene: TRBV28; CDR3aa: CASQSRNLREQYF
j_gene: TRBJ1-2; v_gene: TRBV4-1; CDR3aa: CASSQPGAGGRNYGYTF
j_gene: TRBJ2-7; v_gene: TRBV5-4; CDR3aa: CASSRGQGGGIYEQYF
j_gene: TRBJ1-4; v_gene: TRBV5-1; CDR3aa: CASSSSAGGEKLFF
j_gene: TRBJ2-1; v_gene: TRBV29-1; CDR3aa: CSVEVVRNEQFF
j_gene: TRBJ1-2; v_gene: TRBV27; CDR3aa: CASSLGPPGVVTNYGYTF
j_gene: TRBJ2-7; v_gene: TRBV19; CDR3aa: CASSAGGGMYEQYF
j_gene: TRBJ1-1; v_gene: TRBV7-9; CDR3aa: CASSEAIIGVTEAFF
j_gene: TRBJ2-3; v_gene: TRBV6-6; CDR3aa: CASRGSRDTDTQYF
j_gene: TRBJ2-3; v_gene: TRBV5-6; CDR3aa: CASSPGTPGTDTQYF
j_gene: TRBJ1-4; v_gene: TRBV30; CDR3aa: CAWSMGQLNEKLFF
j_gene: TRBJ1-6; v_gene: TRBV4-1; CDR3aa: CASSQEGQVDYNSPLHF
j_gene: TRBJ1-2; v_gene: TRBV5-8; CDR3aa: CASSRDRGLLGYTF
j_gene: TRBJ1-2; v_gene: TRBV28; CDR3aa: CASSTPGDRAFYGYTF
j_gene: TRBJ2-5; v_gene: TRBV18; CDR3aa: CASSPQTSSETQYF
j_gene: TRBJ2-7; v_gene: TRBV5-4; CDR3aa: CASSLWGNEQYF
j_gene: TRBJ1-1; v_gene: TRBV4-1; CDR3aa: CASSPGQANTEAFF
j_gene: TRBJ1-6; v_gene: TRBV6-1; CDR3aa: CACSELWNSPLHF
j_gene: TRBJ1-1; v_gene: TRBV13; CDR3aa: CASSLVMSRAGVNTEAFF
j_gene: TRBJ2-5; v_gene: TRBV18; CDR3aa: CASSPPGRTQETQYF
j_gene: TRBJ1-2; v_gene: TRBV28; CDR3aa: CASSLGQGSFNYGYTF
j_gene: TRBJ1-2; v_gene: TRBV20-1; CDR3aa: CSATQGGGYTF
j_gene: TRBJ2-7; v_gene: TRBV7-2; CDR3aa: CASSWGQEYEQYF
j_gene: TRBJ1-1; v_gene: TRBV2; CDR3aa: CASSWGTEAFF
j_gene: TRBJ2-7; v_gene: TRBV30; CDR3aa: CAWSLASGSWGQYF
j_gene: TRBJ2-7; v_gene: TRBV7-6; CDR3aa: CASAFSASYEQYF
j_gene: TRBJ1-4; v_gene: TRBV30; CDR3aa: CAWSRPTNEKLFF